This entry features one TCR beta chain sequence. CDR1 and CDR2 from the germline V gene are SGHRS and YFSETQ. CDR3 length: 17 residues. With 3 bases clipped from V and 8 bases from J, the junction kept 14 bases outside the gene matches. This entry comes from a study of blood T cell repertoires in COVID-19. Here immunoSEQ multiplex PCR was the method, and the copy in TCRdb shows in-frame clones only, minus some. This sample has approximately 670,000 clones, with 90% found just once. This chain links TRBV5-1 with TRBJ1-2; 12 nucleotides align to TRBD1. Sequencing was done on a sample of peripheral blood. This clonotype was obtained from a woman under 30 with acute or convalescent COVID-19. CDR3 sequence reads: CASSSLTPGQGARGYTF. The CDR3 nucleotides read TGCGCCAGCAGCTCCTTAACCCCGGGACAGGGGGCACGGGGCTACACCTTC.